These T cell receptor beta chains were read from a single sample in a study of tumor-infiltrating lymphocytes in primary liver carcinoma. TCRdb redid the calling of the multiplex PCR reads with MiXCR, one entry per CDR3 protein. Among approximately 330,000 distinct CDR3 sequences, less than 65% were seen once, and the ten largest hold 6.5%. Sequencing was carried out using peripheral blood. Receptor source: a man in his forties with primary liver carcinoma and hepatitis B virus infection. Each CDR3 is given with its conserved first and last residue. The D gene is left open where the match is weak. Size is omitted from some rows. Given values are once, few, many or a class for expanded clones.

d_call	v_call	j_call	clone_size	cdr3_nt	cdr3_aa
.	TRBV11-1	TRBJ1-1	.	TGTGCCAGCAATCCCGGGACCTCGAGACTAACTGAAGCTTCCTTT	CASNPGTSRLTEASF
TRBD1	TRBV11-2	TRBJ2-1	.	TGTGCCAGCAGCATCGGGACAGGGACTTACTACAATGATCAGTTCTTC	CASSIGTGTYYNDQFF
.	TRBV6-5	TRBJ2-6	many	TGTGCCAGCAGCCCCGGGTCCTCTGGGGCCAACGTCCTGACTTTC	CASSPGSSGANVLTF
TRBD1	TRBV4-1	TRBJ2-2	.	TGCGCCGGCAGTGATCTGGTCAGGGGGTTAACCGGGGAGCTGTTTTTT	CAGSDLVRGLTGELFF
.	TRBV11-2	TRBJ2-5	once	TGTACCAGCAGCTTCGGCATCAGTGGGGGAGAGACCCAGTACTTC	CTSSFGISGGETQYF
TRBD2	TRBV5-4	TRBJ2-7	.	TGTGTCAGCAGCCGCGGGACTAGCTCCTCCTACGAGCAGTACTTC	CVSSRGTSSSYEQYF
.	TRBV6-5	TRBJ2-1	.	TGTGCCAGCAGCCGACTAGGGGTAATAAATGAGCAGTTCTTC	CASSRLGVINEQFF
TRBD2	TRBV4-1	TRBJ2-7	few	TGCGCCAGCAGCCAAGCCGGGACTAGCGGGACCTACGAGCAGTACTTC	CASSQAGTSGTYEQYF
.	TRBV11-2	TRBJ2-5	.	TGTGCCAGTAGCTTAGCACACGCGTGGGAGCAGTACTTC	CASSLAHAWEQYF
.	TRBV5-1	TRBJ2-1	many	TGCGCCAGCAGCTTGGACATAGCGAGAGGAGTAGCGCAGTTCTTC	CASSLDIARGVAQFF
.	TRBV4-2	TRBJ2-7	few	TGTGCCAGCAGCCAAGAGGCCCACGAGCAGTACTTC	CASSQEAHEQYF
TRBD2	TRBV6-5	TRBJ2-1	many	TGTGCCAGCAGTTACTCTGCTAGCGGGAGCGGTCGGGATGAGCAGTTCTTC	CASSYSASGSGRDEQFF
TRBD2	TRBV28	TRBJ2-7	.	TGTGCCAGCGGTTCGGGACAAACGGGACTAGCGGTCTTAAGCTCCTACGAGCAGTACTTC	CASGSGQTGLAVLSSYEQYF
.	TRBV4-1	TRBJ1-1	many	TGCGCCAGCAGTCGGGATCCCTATAACACTGAAGCTTTCTTT	CASSRDPYNTEAFF
TRBD1	TRBV6-6	TRBJ1-2	few	TGTGCCAGCAGGCCTCAGGGGGCGGACTATGGCTACACCTTC	CASRPQGADYGYTF